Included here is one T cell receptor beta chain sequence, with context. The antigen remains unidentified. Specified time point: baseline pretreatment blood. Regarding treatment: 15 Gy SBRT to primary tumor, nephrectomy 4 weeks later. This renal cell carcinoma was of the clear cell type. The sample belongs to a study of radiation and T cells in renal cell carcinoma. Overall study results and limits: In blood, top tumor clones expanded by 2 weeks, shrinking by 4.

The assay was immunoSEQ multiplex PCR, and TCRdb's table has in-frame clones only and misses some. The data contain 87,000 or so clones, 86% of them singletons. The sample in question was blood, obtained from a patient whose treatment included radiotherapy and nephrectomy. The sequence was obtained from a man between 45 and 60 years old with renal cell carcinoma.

CDR3 region: CASSLDRDSGYTF. The DNA for the CDR3 is TGTGCCAGTAGTCTGGACAGGGACTCTGGCTACACCTTC. This sequence joins TRBV19 and TRBJ1-2; 8 bases are a match to TRBD1. The CDR3 has 13 amino acids. V shed 5 bases and J 7 bases; nucleotides not matched to a gene: 6. Germline V gives CDR1 LNHDA, CDR2 SQIVND (reference sequence).